The rows below give T cell receptor beta chains drawn from one sample of a study of cytomegalovirus exposure and HLA in healthy donors. Profiled with immunoSEQ multiplex PCR; TCRdb holds only in-frame clones, not every one. Found here are tens of thousands of clones, 65% to 80% of them singletons; the top ten hold around 3%. Sequencing was performed on PBMCs. These TCRs come from a man aged 30-40 years in good health and CMV-seronegative. CDR3s include the opening cysteine and the closing phenylalanine or tryptophan. The D gene is left open where the match is weak. The size field is filled for only some rows; it gives once, few, many or a size class.

J: TRBJ2-5
size: once
V: TRBV19
D: -
CDR3: CASTPGQPQETQYF
DNA: TGTGCCAGTACCCCCGGACAGCCCCAAGAGACCCAGTACTTC

J: TRBJ2-7
size: few
V: TRBV6-1
D: TRBD1
CDR3: CASSELGTGNEQYF
DNA: TGTGCCAGCAGTGAATTAGGGACAGGAAACGAGCAGTACTTC

J: TRBJ2-1
size: -
V: TRBV19
D: TRBD2
CDR3: CASSPGTSGLNEQFF
DNA: TGTGCCAGTAGTCCCGGGACTAGCGGACTCAATGAGCAGTTCTTC

J: TRBJ2-7
size: -
V: TRBV19
D: TRBD1
CDR3: CASSNGTGLFYEQYF
DNA: TGTGCCAGTAGTAACGGGACAGGGCTTTTCTACGAGCAGTACTTC

J: TRBJ1-1
size: few
V: TRBV6-5
D: -
CDR3: CASSYSTGNTEAFF
DNA: TGTGCCAGCAGTTACTCGACGGGGAACACTGAAGCTTTCTTT

J: TRBJ1-4
size: -
V: TRBV9
D: -
CDR3: CASTPRSGEFGKKLFF
DNA: TGTGCCAGCACCCCCCGGAGCGGAGAGTTTGGTAAAAAACTGTTTTTT

J: TRBJ1-1
size: -
V: TRBV5-1
D: TRBD1
CDR3: CASSLRTGSTEAFF
DNA: TGCGCCAGCAGCCTCCGGACAGGGTCGACTGAAGCTTTCTTT

J: TRBJ1-2
size: once
V: TRBV25-1
D: TRBD1
CDR3: CASSGDSYGYTF
DNA: TGTGCCAGCAGTGGGGACAGTTACGGCTACACCTTC

J: TRBJ2-2
size: -
V: TRBV2
D: TRBD1
CDR3: CASSQNRGPGTGELFF
DNA: TGTGCCAGCAGTCAAAACAGGGGGCCGGGCACCGGGGAGCTGTTTTTT

J: TRBJ1-6
size: -
V: TRBV15
D: TRBD1
CDR3: CATSRDQGVNSPLHF
DNA: TGTGCCACCAGCAGAGACCAGGGGGTTAATTCACCCCTCCACTTT

J: TRBJ1-1
size: few
V: TRBV7-9
D: TRBD1
CDR3: CASSSGQGMNTEAFF
DNA: TGTGCCAGCAGCTCTGGACAGGGTATGAACACTGAAGCTTTCTTT

J: TRBJ1-3
size: -
V: TRBV6-1
D: -
CDR3: CASSAGQSAGNTIYF
DNA: TGTGCCAGCAGTGCAGGACAGAGCGCTGGAAACACCATATATTTT

J: TRBJ1-1
size: -
V: TRBV27
D: TRBD1
CDR3: CASSPTGTGDTEAFF
DNA: TGTGCCAGCAGCCCAACCGGGACAGGGGACACTGAAGCTTTCTTT

J: TRBJ2-6
size: -
V: TRBV30
D: -
CDR3: CAWKTWSGANVLTF
DNA: TGTGCCTGGAAGACCTGGAGTGGGGCCAACGTCCTGACTTTC

J: TRBJ2-7
size: -
V: TRBV7-8
D: -
CDR3: CASRLKAGAYEQYF
DNA: TGTGCCAGCAGGCTTAAGGCAGGGGCCTACGAGCAGTACTTC

J: TRBJ1-4
size: -
V: TRBV7-9
D: -
CDR3: CASSGGGSANEKLFF
DNA: TGTGCCAGCAGCGGGGGGGGTTCGGCTAATGAAAAACTGTTTTTT

J: TRBJ1-1
size: -
V: TRBV6-6
D: -
CDR3: CASRQLGSTEAFF
DNA: TGTGCCAGCAGGCAACTCGGGAGCACTGAAGCTTTCTTT

J: TRBJ1-4
size: -
V: TRBV2
D: -
CDR3: CASSELVTNEKLFF
DNA: TGTGCCAGCAGTGAACTAGTAACTAATGAAAAACTGTTTTTT

J: TRBJ1-2
size: -
V: TRBV19
D: TRBD1
CDR3: CASSALDRPYYGYTF
DNA: TGTGCCAGTAGTGCCTTGGACAGGCCCTACTATGGCTACACCTTC

J: TRBJ1-2
size: -
V: TRBV28
D: TRBD1
CDR3: CASTSIRGHSYGYTF
DNA: TGTGCCAGCACCTCTATAAGGGGGCATAGCTATGGCTACACCTTC

J: TRBJ2-1
size: -
V: TRBV19
D: -
CDR3: CASTIGAGTYNEQFF
DNA: TGTGCCAGTACCATCGGGGCGGGGACCTACAATGAGCAGTTCTTC

J: TRBJ1-2
size: once
V: TRBV30
D: TRBD1
CDR3: CAWSEGAGGYTF
DNA: TGTGCCTGGAGTGAGGGGGCAGGTGGCTACACCTTC

J: TRBJ1-1
size: -
V: TRBV6-1
D: -
CDR3: CASSETLQGLTEAFF
DNA: TGTGCCAGCAGTGAAACCCTCCAGGGCCTCACTGAAGCTTTCTTT

J: TRBJ1-6
size: few
V: TRBV6-1
D: -
CDR3: CASSEGGGTPLHF
DNA: TGTGCCAGCAGTGAAGGGGGGGGGACACCCCTCCACTTT

J: TRBJ1-5
size: few
V: TRBV15
D: -
CDR3: CATSRDPLGNQPQHF
DNA: TGTGCCACCAGCAGAGATCCACTAGGCAATCAGCCCCAGCATTTT

J: TRBJ2-3
size: -
V: TRBV9
D: -
CDR3: CASTRSLQSRGRGTDTQYF
DNA: TGTGCCAGCACTAGGTCTCTCCAATCACGGGGAAGGGGCACAGATACGCAGTATTTT

J: TRBJ1-6
size: -
V: TRBV30
D: TRBD1
CDR3: CAWSAPGQSSSPLHF
DNA: TGTGCCTGGAGTGCACCGGGACAGTCCTCTTCACCCCTCCACTTT

J: TRBJ1-3
size: -
V: TRBV6-5
D: -
CDR3: CASSYGGNSGNTIYF
DNA: TGTGCCAGCAGTTACGGAGGGAACTCCGGAAACACCATATATTTT

J: TRBJ1-6
size: few
V: TRBV7-6
D: -
CDR3: CASSLRGGDNSPLHF
DNA: TGTGCCAGCAGCTTAAGGGGTGGGGATAATTCACCCCTCCACTTT

J: TRBJ1-2
size: -
V: TRBV5-4
D: -
CDR3: CASSLDPGVANYGYTF
DNA: TGTGCCAGCAGCTTGGACCCCGGTGTGGCTAACTATGGCTACACCTTC

J: TRBJ1-2
size: -
V: TRBV7-2
D: -
CDR3: CASSLGGTRYGYTF
DNA: TGTGCCAGCAGCTTAGGAGGGACTCGCTATGGCTACACCTTC

J: TRBJ2-3
size: -
V: TRBV12-5
D: -
CDR3: CASGLINSGDTQYF
DNA: TGTGCTAGTGGTTTGATAAATTCCGGGGATACGCAGTATTTT

J: TRBJ1-5
size: -
V: TRBV19
D: TRBD1
CDR3: CASSIRGAAPQPQHF
DNA: TGTGCCAGTAGTATCAGGGGGGCAGCGCCTCAGCCCCAGCATTTT

J: TRBJ2-7
size: once
V: TRBV4-1
D: TRBD2
CDR3: CASSQGPGGGDLEQYF
DNA: TGCGCCAGCAGCCAAGGCCCTGGGGGAGGGGACTTGGAGCAGTACTTC

J: TRBJ1-1
size: -
V: TRBV7-8
D: TRBD1
CDR3: CASRILKTGGSEAFF
DNA: TGTGCCAGCAGAATCCTAAAGACAGGGGGCTCTGAAGCTTTCTTT

J: TRBJ2-3
size: -
V: TRBV7-2
D: -
CDR3: CASSPPAGFAIDTQYF
DNA: TGTGCCAGCAGCCCCCCCGCAGGGTTTGCGATAGATACGCAGTATTTT

J: TRBJ1-4
size: -
V: TRBV18
D: TRBD1
CDR3: CASSRGTGGAATNEKLFF
DNA: TGTGCCAGCTCACGCGGGACAGGGGGCGCGGCAACTAATGAAAAACTGTTTTTT

J: TRBJ2-1
size: -
V: TRBV7-9
D: -
CDR3: CASSLGDFRSSYNEQFF
DNA: TGTGCCAGCAGCCTAGGGGACTTTAGAAGCTCCTACAATGAGCAGTTCTTC

J: TRBJ1-1
size: -
V: TRBV7-2
D: TRBD1
CDR3: CASTKDRGVFLNTEAFF
DNA: TGTGCCAGCACCAAGGACAGGGGGGTATTTTTGAACACTGAAGCTTTCTTT

J: TRBJ1-5
size: -
V: TRBV5-4
D: TRBD1
CDR3: CASSKGQGSNQPQHF
DNA: TGTGCCAGCAGTAAAGGACAGGGGAGCAATCAGCCCCAGCATTTT

J: TRBJ2-1
size: -
V: TRBV5-4
D: -
CDR3: CASSLNSYSYNEQFF
DNA: TGTGCCAGCAGCTTGAATAGCTACTCCTACAATGAGCAGTTCTTC

J: TRBJ2-5
size: -
V: TRBV7-2
D: TRBD2
CDR3: CASSTNGGVQETQYF
DNA: TGTGCCAGCAGCACAAACGGGGGGGTCCAAGAGACCCAGTACTTC

J: TRBJ1-5
size: -
V: TRBV10-3
D: -
CDR3: CAISEAGNQPQHF
DNA: TGTGCCATCAGTGAGGCAGGGAATCAGCCCCAGCATTTT

J: TRBJ2-7
size: -
V: TRBV7-2
D: TRBD1
CDR3: CASSLGQGANEQYF
DNA: TGTGCCAGCAGCCTGGGACAGGGGGCGAACGAGCAGTACTTC

J: TRBJ1-1
size: -
V: TRBV2
D: -
CDR3: CASSERSGSTEAFF
DNA: TGTGCCAGCAGTGAAAGGTCGGGGTCCACTGAAGCTTTCTTT

J: TRBJ2-7
size: -
V: TRBV30
D: TRBD1
CDR3: CAWSSSGGYEQYF
DNA: TGTGCCTGGAGTTCCTCAGGGGGCTACGAGCAGTACTTC

J: TRBJ1-6
size: -
V: TRBV6-1
D: -
CDR3: CASAEGGLRNSPLHF
DNA: TGTGCCAGCGCCGAAGGAGGCCTAAGGAATTCACCCCTCCACTTT

J: TRBJ2-4
size: -
V: TRBV7-8
D: -
CDR3: CASSKQGGNTKNIQYF
DNA: TGTGCCAGCAGCAAACAGGGAGGGAATACCAAAAACATTCAGTACTTC

J: TRBJ1-1
size: few
V: TRBV5-6
D: -
CDR3: CASSLFSEAFF
DNA: TGTGCCAGCAGCTTGTTCTCTGAAGCTTTCTTT

J: TRBJ1-1
size: once
V: TRBV15
D: TRBD1
CDR3: CATSSPGGNTAAFF
DNA: TGTGCCACCAGCAGCCCAGGGGGAAATACGGCAGCTTTCTTT

J: TRBJ2-7
size: -
V: TRBV7-9
D: -
CDR3: CASSGLNLYEQYF
DNA: TGTGCCAGCAGCGGGCTGAACCTATACGAGCAGTACTTC

J: TRBJ1-1
size: -
V: TRBV28
D: TRBD1
CDR3: CASSIAQGDGTEAFF
DNA: TGTGCCAGCAGTATAGCCCAGGGGGACGGCACTGAAGCTTTCTTT

J: TRBJ1-5
size: -
V: TRBV28
D: TRBD1
CDR3: CASSPGQGAIQPQHF
DNA: TGTGCCAGCAGCCCTGGACAGGGGGCAATTCAGCCCCAGCATTTT

J: TRBJ2-7
size: -
V: TRBV11-3
D: -
CDR3: CASTQDSYEQYF
DNA: TGTGCCAGCACCCAGGACAGCTACGAGCAGTACTTC

J: TRBJ2-7
size: -
V: TRBV6-5
D: TRBD2
CDR3: CASSYSRWGGHEQYF
DNA: TGTGCCAGCAGTTACTCCCGGTGGGGGGGACACGAGCAGTACTTC

J: TRBJ2-5
size: -
V: TRBV30
D: TRBD2
CDR3: CAWTSGGSQETQYF
DNA: TGTGCCTGGACTAGCGGGGGGTCGCAAGAGACCCAGTACTTC

J: TRBJ2-1
size: -
V: TRBV9
D: TRBD1
CDR3: CASSDRGDIYNEQFF
DNA: TGTGCCAGCAGTGACAGGGGCGACATTTACAATGAGCAGTTCTTC

J: TRBJ2-7
size: -
V: TRBV5-1
D: TRBD2
CDR3: CASSFGTSGEQYF
DNA: TGCGCCAGCAGCTTCGGGACTAGCGGGGAGCAGTACTTC

J: TRBJ1-1
size: -
V: TRBV11-3
D: TRBD1
CDR3: CASSLDQWGTADAEAFF
DNA: TGTGCCAGCAGCTTAGATCAATGGGGGACAGCGGACGCTGAAGCTTTCTTT

J: TRBJ2-7
size: -
V: TRBV10-1
D: TRBD1
CDR3: CASSPTGIFYEQYF
DNA: TGCGCCAGCAGCCCGACAGGGATTTTCTACGAGCAGTACTTC